This T cell receptor (beta chain) comes out of a study of CD8+ T cells in alopecia areata. This clone was picked up one time. From germline, CDR1 is SGHTA and CDR2 FQGNSA. The trim removed 6 bases at V and 1 base at J, leaving 10 bases unmatched. The CDR3 loop spans 16 amino acids. TCR sequencing used cDNA made by reverse transcription of extracted RNA. TCRdb's table, derived via immunoSEQ multiplex PCR, lists solely in-frame clones and lacks some. The repertoire consists of around 250,000 clones, with under 80% occurring once and the leading ten covering under 1.5%. The material sequenced was CD4+ T cells sorted from blood, taken at week 0. The chain employs TRBV7-2 and TRBJ2-3; TRBD2 agrees at 7 bases. The clonotype originates from a human donor with alopecia areata. The CDR3 here is CASRASLAGGTDTQYF. Here the CDR3 DNA reads TGTGCCAGCAGGGCCTCCCTCGCGGGGGGCACAGATACGCAGTATTTT.